Listed below are T cell receptor beta chains from one sample, sequenced in a study of cytomegalovirus exposure and HLA in healthy donors. Data came from immunoSEQ multiplex PCR; TCRdb stores just in-frame clones and leaves some out. The sample has under 150,000 clones; about 78% are singletons. Sequencing was carried out using PBMCs. The receptors shown here come from a human donor in good health. Each CDR3 is given with its conserved first and last residue. The D gene is left open where the match is weak. Only some rows state a clone size, as once, few, many or a class for expanded clones.

TRBD1	18	NA	TRBV4-2	TRBJ2-2	TGTGCCAGCAGCCAAGATCCCATGGGACAGGGGGCGCCCGGGGAGCTGTTTTTT	CASSQDPMGQGAPGELFF
NA	16	NA	TRBV28	TRBJ2-4	TGTGCCACTGGACCACAGGGATTTGATGCCAAAAACATTCAGTACTTC	CATGPQGFDAKNIQYF
TRBD1	15	NA	TRBV18	TRBJ2-3	TGTGCCAGCTCACCAACGGGACAGGGCACAGATACGCAGTGTTTT	CASSPTGQGTDTQCF
TRBD1	15	few	TRBV6-1	TRBJ1-4	TGTGCCAGCAGTGAAGGGACAGGGGGCGCTGAAAAACTGTTTTTT	CASSEGTGGAEKLFF
TRBD2	16	NA	TRBV13	TRBJ2-5	TGTGCCAGCAGCATAAGCGGGAGGGGAGGTGGGGAGACCCAGTACTTC	CASSISGRGGGETQYF
NA	17	NA	TRBV7-9	TRBJ2-7	TGTGCCAGCAGTAACGGAGGGGGCGAGAACCTTTCCTACGAGCAGTACTTC	CASSNGGGENLSYEQYF
TRBD1	13	NA	TRBV6-5	TRBJ1-5	TGTGCCAGCAGAATGGACAGGGACCAGCCCCAGCATTTT	CASRMDRDQPQHF
NA	13	NA	TRBV6-1	TRBJ1-4	TGTGCCAGCAGTGTACTAGGAGGTGAAAAACTGTTTTTT	CASSVLGGEKLFF
TRBD1	13	NA	TRBV29-1	TRBJ2-2	TGCAGCGTGGACAGGGGGAACACCGGGGAGCTGTTTTTT	CSVDRGNTGELFF
TRBD1	13	NA	TRBV7-9	TRBJ1-1	TGTGCCAGCAGCTTTGGGGACAGTATTGAAGCTTTCTTT	CASSFGDSIEAFF
NA	17	NA	TRBV5-1	TRBJ2-2	TGCGCCAGCAGCTCAGGCCTGCAGGTCGAGAACACCGGGGAGCTGTTTTTT	CASSSGLQVENTGELFF
TRBD1	14	NA	TRBV6-5	TRBJ1-2	TGTGCCAGCACCGGGACAGGGGTAACCTATGGCTACACCTTC	CASTGTGVTYGYTF
NA	15	NA	TRBV7-2	TRBJ1-5	TGTGCCAGCAGCCTCAGGGAAGGTAGCAATCAGCCCCAGCATTTT	CASSLREGSNQPQHF
NA	14	NA	TRBV28	TRBJ1-2	TGTGCCAGCATTGGGGGGGCGGGTCTCTATGGCTACACCTTC	CASIGGAGLYGYTF
TRBD2	15	NA	TRBV11-2	TRBJ2-7	TGTGCCAGCAGCCATAGCGGGACTGGCTCCTACGAGCAGTACTTC	CASSHSGTGSYEQYF
TRBD2	13	NA	TRBV6-5	TRBJ2-7	TGTGCCAGTCGCGAGCGGGAGGGCTACGAGCAGTACTTC	CASREREGYEQYF
NA	11	NA	TRBV7-3	TRBJ1-2	TGTGCCAGCAGCCCCCTCGGTGGCTACACCTTC	CASSPLGGYTF
NA	14	few	TRBV4-3	TRBJ1-1	TGCGCCAGCAGCCAAGATAGGAGGAACACTGAAGCTTTCTTT	CASSQDRRNTEAFF
NA	15	NA	TRBV10-3	TRBJ1-4	TGTGCCATCAGTGAAGGTGGGGCAGGGAATGAAAAACTGTTTTTT	CAISEGGAGNEKLFF
NA	14	NA	TRBV18	TRBJ1-2	TGTGCCAGCTCACCGGGGGCTGAAGGCTATGGCTACACCTTC	CASSPGAEGYGYTF
TRBD1	15	NA	TRBV4-2	TRBJ1-2	TGTGCCAGCAGCCAAGAAACAGGGGCTTACTATGGCTACACCTTC	CASSQETGAYYGYTF
TRBD1	13	NA	TRBV15	TRBJ1-1	TGTGCCACCAGCCGGACAGGGTCGAGTGAAGCTTTCTTT	CATSRTGSSEAFF
NA	14	few	TRBV27	TRBJ1-1	TGTGCCAGCAGTTTCACAGGCCCTTGGGGTGAAGCTTTCTTT	CASSFTGPWGEAFF
NA	14	NA	TRBV11-2	TRBJ2-7	TGTGCCAGCAGCTTAGTATCCCTAAACGGCGAGCAGTACTTC	CASSLVSLNGEQYF
NA	14	NA	TRBV12-5	TRBJ2-1	TGTGCTAGTGGTTTGTCAGGGCCCGACAATGAGCAGTTCTTC	CASGLSGPDNEQFF
NA	12	few	TRBV6-6	TRBJ2-3	TGTGCCAGCAGTACGGGGACAGATACGCAGTATTTT	CASSTGTDTQYF
TRBD1	13	NA	TRBV30	TRBJ1-5	TGTGCCTGGGGTACAGGGGTGGATCAGCCCCAGCATTTT	CAWGTGVDQPQHF
NA	15	NA	TRBV7-2	TRBJ2-7	TGTGCCAGCAGCTTAGCTAGCGCACAGCCCTACGAGCAGTACTTC	CASSLASAQPYEQYF
TRBD1	15	NA	TRBV7-8	TRBJ1-4	TGTGCCAGCAGGGACCGGGACAGGCCCAATGAAAAACTGTTTTTT	CASRDRDRPNEKLFF
TRBD1	15	NA	TRBV11-1	TRBJ1-6	TGTGCCAGCAGCTTAGCGGGACAGGCGAATTCACCCCTCCACTTT	CASSLAGQANSPLHF
NA	14	NA	TRBV5-1	TRBJ1-1	TGCGCCAGCAGCTTGGGCGGGGGCCGAACTGAAGCTTTCTTT	CASSLGGGRTEAFF
NA	15	NA	TRBV7-2	TRBJ2-3	TGTGCCAGCAGCTTAGCGGGGGCCCGCACAGATACGCAGTATTTT	CASSLAGARTDTQYF
TRBD1	15	few	TRBV29-1	TRBJ2-3	TGCAGCGTTCGCCGGACAGGGGTTGGTACAGATACGCAGTATTTT	CSVRRTGVGTDTQYF
NA	12	NA	TRBV7-2	TRBJ2-5	TGTGTCAGCAGCTTAGTGACGCAGGTCCAGTACTTC	CVSSLVTQVQYF
NA	14	NA	TRBV21-1	TRBJ2-1	TGTGCCAGCCCGGACAGGTCCGAACTCGATGAGCAGTTCTTC	CASPDRSELDEQFF
TRBD1	18	NA	TRBV7-9	TRBJ2-2	TGTGCCAGCACCACCTGGGGACAGGGATCACCGAACACCGGGGAGCTGTTTTTT	CASTTWGQGSPNTGELFF
NA	16	NA	TRBV7-2	TRBJ2-3	TGTGCCAGCAGCTTAGCCAGGGCCTGGGGCACAGATACGCAGTATTTT	CASSLARAWGTDTQYF
TRBD1	15	NA	TRBV6-5	TRBJ1-2	TGTGCCACCTCCCCCCATGGTCGGGACAGCTATGGCTACACCTTC	CATSPHGRDSYGYTF
NA	11	NA	TRBV30	TRBJ2-7	TGTGCCTGGCGGACAGCGTACGAGCAGTACTTC	CAWRTAYEQYF
NA	15	NA	TRBV10-3	TRBJ1-5	TGTGCCATCAGTGACAGGGCTGGAAGCAATCAGCCCCAGCATTTT	CAISDRAGSNQPQHF
NA	15	NA	TRBV5-4	TRBJ2-2	TGTGCCAGCAGCCCACCATCAGGGAACACCGGGGAGCTGTTTTTT	CASSPPSGNTGELFF
TRBD1	18	NA	TRBV27	TRBJ1-4	TGTGCCAGCAGTCCGCGCAAAGGACAGGGGGTAACTAATGAAAAACTGTTTTTT	CASSPRKGQGVTNEKLFF
NA	13	NA	TRBV27	TRBJ1-5	TGTGCCAGCAGTTTTTCCAGAAGTCAGCCCCAGCATTTT	CASSFSRSQPQHF
NA	14	few	TRBV5-6	TRBJ1-1	TGTGCCAGCAGCTTGGTACAGCCGAACACTGAAGCTTTCTTT	CASSLVQPNTEAFF
NA	14	NA	TRBV27	TRBJ2-7	TGTGCCAGCAGTTCCACCCTTAACGGGACACCTTTTTATTTC	CASSSTLNGTPFYF
TRBD1	15	NA	TRBV5-4	TRBJ1-5	TGTGCCAGCACCTTGACAGGGAACAGCAATCAGCCCCAGCATTTT	CASTLTGNSNQPQHF
TRBD1	13	NA	TRBV7-2	TRBJ2-7	TGTGCCAGCAGCGACAGGGGGAGGTACGAGCAGTACTTC	CASSDRGRYEQYF
TRBD1	17	NA	TRBV5-1	TRBJ2-1	TGCGCCAGCAGCTTTATTTTGGGACAGGGGGCATATGGTGAGCAGTTCTTC	CASSFILGQGAYGEQFF
TRBD1	14	NA	TRBV2	TRBJ1-5	TGTGCCAGCAGTGACGGGCAGGGGGTTCAGCCCCAGCATTTT	CASSDGQGVQPQHF